This TCR beta chain was sequenced in a study of CD8+CD57+ T cells in acquired aplastic anemia. About the study: Roughly 3.2 ug was the average amount of DNA from sorted CD4+ and CD8+ cells.

TCR beta VDJ and CDR3 profiles were obtained from a genomic DNA template. TCRdb re-analysed the reads in MiXCR, keeping a single row per CDR3 protein. The sample holds around 140,000 distinct CDR3 sequences, roughly two fifths seen once. CDR1 and CDR2 (germline): ENHRY, SYGVKD. This CDR3 comprises 13 residues. V was pared by 7 bases and J by 1 base, with 8 bases between. Regarding this clonotype: Its antigen is unknown.

Notes on the study in general: Common to patients and controls were about 31 CD8+ CDR3 sequences.

The sequencing sample was made of sorted CD4+, CD8+, or CD8+CD57+ T cells (not recorded which) from PBMCs. The clonotype originates from a human donor in good health, serving as a control. The chain links TRBV10-3 to TRBJ1-3; no reliable D call. For the CDR3, the DNA is TGTGCCATCACTGACCAGTCTGGAAACACCATATATTTT. Amino acids: CAITDQSGNTIYF.